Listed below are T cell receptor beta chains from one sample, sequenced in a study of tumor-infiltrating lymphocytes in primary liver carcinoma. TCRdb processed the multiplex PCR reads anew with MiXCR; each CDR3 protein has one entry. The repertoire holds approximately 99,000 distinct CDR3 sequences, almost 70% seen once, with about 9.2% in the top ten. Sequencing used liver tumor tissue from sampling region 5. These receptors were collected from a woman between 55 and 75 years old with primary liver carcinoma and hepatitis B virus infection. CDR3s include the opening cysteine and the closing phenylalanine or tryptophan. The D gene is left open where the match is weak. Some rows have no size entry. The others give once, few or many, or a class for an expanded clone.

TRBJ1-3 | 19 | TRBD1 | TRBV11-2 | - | CASNSRPDRGTYSENTIYF | TGTGCCAGCAACTCACGCCCGGACAGGGGAACGTACTCTGAAAACACCATATATTTT
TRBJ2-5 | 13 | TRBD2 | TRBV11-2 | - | CASISGGAETQYF | TGTGCCAGCATCTCGGGGGGGGCGGAGACCCAGTATTTC
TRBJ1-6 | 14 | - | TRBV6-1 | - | CASNTMGLKSPFHF | TGTGCCAGCAATACGATGGGACTGAAATCACCCTTCCACTTT
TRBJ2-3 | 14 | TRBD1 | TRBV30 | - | CAWIDRGRGDTQYF | TGTGCCTGGATTGACAGGGGGAGGGGGGATACGCAATATTTT
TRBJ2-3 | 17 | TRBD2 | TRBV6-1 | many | CASSETAGGQGTDTQYF | TGTGCCAGCAGTGAGACGGCGGGGGGGCAAGGCACAGATACGCAGTATTTT
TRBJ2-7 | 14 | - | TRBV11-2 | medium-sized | CASSLGQAAYEQYF | TGTGCCAGCAGCTTAGGACAGGCCGCCTACGAGCAGTACTTC
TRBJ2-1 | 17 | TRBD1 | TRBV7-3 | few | CASSLRAGQGSYNEQFF | TGTGCCAGCAGCTTACGGGCCGGACAGGGCTCCTACAATGAGCAGTTCTTC
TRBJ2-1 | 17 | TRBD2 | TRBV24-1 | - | CATSDRLAGGHKDEQFF | TGTGCCACCAGTGATAGACTAGCGGGAGGGCATAAGGATGAACAGTTCTTC
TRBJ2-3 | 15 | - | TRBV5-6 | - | CASSRTGISQTQQYF | TGTGCCAGCAGTCGAACCGGGATTAGCCAGACACAACAGTATTTT
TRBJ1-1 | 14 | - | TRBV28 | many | CASSFGRVNTEAFF | TGTGCCAGCAGTTTTGGGAGGGTGAACACTGAAGCTTTCTTT
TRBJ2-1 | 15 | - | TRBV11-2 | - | CASSLELSEYNEQFF | TGTGCCAGCAGCTTAGAACTATCAGAATACAATGAGCAGTTCTTC
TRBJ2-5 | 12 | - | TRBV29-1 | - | CSAPLGGETQCF | TGCAGCGCTCCGTTGGGGGGCGAGACCCAGTGTTTC
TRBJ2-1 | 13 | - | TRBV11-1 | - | CASNFGTHNEQSF | TGTGCCAGCAACTTCGGCACGCATAATGAGCAGTCCTTC
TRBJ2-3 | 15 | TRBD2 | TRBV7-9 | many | CASLLAGGSTDTQYF | TGTGCCAGCCTTCTAGCGGGAGGCAGCACAGATACGCAGTATTTT
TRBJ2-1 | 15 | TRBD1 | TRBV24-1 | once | CATSDPTTGSYEQFF | TGTGCCACCAGTGACCCAACGACAGGGTCCTACGAGCAGTTCTTC
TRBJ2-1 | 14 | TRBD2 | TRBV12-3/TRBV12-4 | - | CASTDQRESNDQFF | TGTGCCAGCACCGATCAGCGGGAGAGTAATGACCAGTTCTTC
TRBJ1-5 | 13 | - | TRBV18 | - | CASSPNRNQPQHF | TGTGCCAGCTCACCCAACCGAAATCAGCCCCAGCATTTT
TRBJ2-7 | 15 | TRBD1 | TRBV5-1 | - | CTSSLTGDSPYEQYF | TGCACCAGCAGCCTGACAGGGGACAGCCCCTACGAACAGTACTTC
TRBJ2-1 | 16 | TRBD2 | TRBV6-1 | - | CASSARTNGRAYEQFF | TGTGCCAGCAGTGCACGGACTAACGGGAGGGCCTATGAGCAGTTCTTC
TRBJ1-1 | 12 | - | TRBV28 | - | CASSKDHTEAFF | TGTGCCAGCAGTAAGGACCACACTGAAGCTTTCTTT
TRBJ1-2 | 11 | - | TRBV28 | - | CASTKFRDYSF | TGTGCCAGCACCAAATTTCGGGACTACAGCTTC
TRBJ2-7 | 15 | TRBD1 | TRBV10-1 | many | CASSSTGTGSQEQYF | TGCGCCAGCAGCAGTACCGGGACAGGTTCCCAAGAGCAGTACTTC
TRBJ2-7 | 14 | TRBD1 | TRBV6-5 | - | CTNSRQGPLYEQYF | TGTACCAACAGTCGACAGGGGCCACTCTACGAGCAGTACTTC
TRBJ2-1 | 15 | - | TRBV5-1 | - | CASTPDLAGDNEQFF | TGCGCCAGCACCCCGGACCTGGCAGGGGACAATGAGCAGTTCTTC
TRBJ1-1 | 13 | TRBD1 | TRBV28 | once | CANTDRVATEAFF | TGTGCCAACACTGACAGGGTAGCCACTGAAGCTTTCTTT